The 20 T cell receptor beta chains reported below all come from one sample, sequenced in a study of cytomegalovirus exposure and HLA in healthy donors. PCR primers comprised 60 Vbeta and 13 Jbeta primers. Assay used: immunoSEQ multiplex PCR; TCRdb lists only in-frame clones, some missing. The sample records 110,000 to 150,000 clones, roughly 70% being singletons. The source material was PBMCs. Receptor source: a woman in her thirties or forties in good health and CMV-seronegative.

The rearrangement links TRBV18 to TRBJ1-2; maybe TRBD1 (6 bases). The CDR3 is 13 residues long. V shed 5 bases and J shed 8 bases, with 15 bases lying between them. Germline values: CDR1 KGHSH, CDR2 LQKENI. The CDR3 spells CASSDQGLRGYTF. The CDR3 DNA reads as TGTGCCAGCTCAGACCAGGGGCTACGCGGCTACACCTTC.

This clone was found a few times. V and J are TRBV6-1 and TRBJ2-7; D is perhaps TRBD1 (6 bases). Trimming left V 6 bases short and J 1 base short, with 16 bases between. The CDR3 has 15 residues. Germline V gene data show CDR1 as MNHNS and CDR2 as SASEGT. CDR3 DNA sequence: TGTGCCAGCAGCTCATGGGGACATATGTCCTACGAGCAGTACTTC. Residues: CASSSWGHMSYEQYF.

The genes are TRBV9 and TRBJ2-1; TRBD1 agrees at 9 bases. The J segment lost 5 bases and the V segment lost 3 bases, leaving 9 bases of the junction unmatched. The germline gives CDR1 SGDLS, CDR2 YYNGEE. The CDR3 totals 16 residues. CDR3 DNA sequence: TGTGCCAGCAGCGCCCGAGGGGACAGGGCCGACAATGAGCAGTTCTTC. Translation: CASSARGDRADNEQFF.

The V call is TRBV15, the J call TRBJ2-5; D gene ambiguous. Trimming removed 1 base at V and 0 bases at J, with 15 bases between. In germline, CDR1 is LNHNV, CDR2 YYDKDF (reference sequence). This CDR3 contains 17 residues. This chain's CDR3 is CATSRGGSAVYQETQYF. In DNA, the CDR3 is TGTGCCACCAGCAGAGGCGGTTCGGCAGTGTACCAAGAGACCCAGTACTTC.

CDR3: CASSNGLAGKETQYF. The CDR3 DNA is TGCGCCAGCAGTAATGGACTAGCGGGGAAAGAGACCCAGTACTTC. The chain combines TRBV10-2 with TRBJ2-5; TRBD2 matches 12 bases. The J segment lost 3 bases and the V segment lost 5 bases, leaving 4 bases of the junction unmatched. Per germline, CDR1 WSHSY and CDR2 SAAADI. The CDR3 length is 15 residues.

The CDR3 spells CASSPGEGGGTEAFF. CDR3 sequence (DNA): TGCGCCAGCAGCCCAGGGGAGGGGGGAGGCACTGAAGCTTTCTTT. This sequence joins TRBV5-1 and TRBJ1-1; possibly TRBD1 for D (6 bases). The ends were cut back, 4 bases at V and 4 bases at J, with 17 bases in the middle. Germline CDR1 is SGHRS and CDR2 is YFSETQ. CDR3 length equals 15 residues. Full variable domain (missing parts from reference TRBV5-1 and TRBJ1-1): KAGVTQTPRYLIKTRGQQVTLSCSPISGHRSVSWYQQTPGQGLQFLFEYFSETQRNKGNFPGRFSGRQFSNSRSEMNVSTLELGDSALYLCASSPGEGGGTEAFFGQGTRLTVV.

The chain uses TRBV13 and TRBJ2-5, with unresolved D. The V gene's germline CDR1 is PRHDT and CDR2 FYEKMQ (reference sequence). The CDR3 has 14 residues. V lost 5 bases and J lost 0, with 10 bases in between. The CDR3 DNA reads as TGTGCCAGCAGCACCAACACCAACCAAGAGACCCAGTACTTC. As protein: CASSTNTNQETQYF.

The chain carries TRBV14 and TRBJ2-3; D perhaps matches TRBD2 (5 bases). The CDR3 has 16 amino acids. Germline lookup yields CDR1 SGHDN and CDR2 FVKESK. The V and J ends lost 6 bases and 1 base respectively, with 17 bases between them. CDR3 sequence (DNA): TGTGCCAGCAGTAAAGGAGTTAGCGTAGGCACAGATACGCAGTATTTT. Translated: CASSKGVSVGTDTQYF.

This CDR3 reads CASSLAVTDTQYF. DNA of the CDR3: TGTGCCAGCAGTCTAGCGGTGACAGATACGCAGTATTTT. The chain has TRBV2 and TRBJ2-3; 7 bases line up with TRBD2. CDR1 is SNHLY and CDR2 is FYNNEI in the germline V gene. The V segment lost 5 bases and the J segment 3 bases; nucleotides outside the gene matches: 2. The CDR3 is made up of 13 amino acids.

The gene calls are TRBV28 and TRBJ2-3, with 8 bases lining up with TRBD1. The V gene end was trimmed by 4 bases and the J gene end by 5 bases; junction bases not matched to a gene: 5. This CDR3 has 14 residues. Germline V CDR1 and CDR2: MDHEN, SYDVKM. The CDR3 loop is CASSSRQGIDTQYF. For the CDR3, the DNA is TGTGCCAGCAGTTCTCGACAGGGGATAGATACGCAGTATTTT.

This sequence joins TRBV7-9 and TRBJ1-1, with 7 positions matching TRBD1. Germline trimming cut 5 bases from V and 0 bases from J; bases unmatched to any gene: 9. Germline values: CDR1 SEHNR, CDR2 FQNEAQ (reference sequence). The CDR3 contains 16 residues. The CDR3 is CASSPRTGGMNTEAFF. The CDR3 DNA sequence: TGTGCCAGCAGCCCGAGGACAGGCGGTATGAACACTGAAGCTTTCTTT.

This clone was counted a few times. This CDR3 reads CASSFPWTGYEQYF. The CDR3 DNA follows: TGTGCCAGCAGCTTCCCCTGGACAGGCTACGAGCAGTACTTC. The rearrangement joins TRBV5-8 to TRBJ2-7, with TRBD1 identical over 7 bases. CDR3 length equals 14 residues. V lost 2 bases and J lost 3; bases outside the gene matches: 5. CDR1 SGHTS and CDR2 YDEGEE come from the germline V gene. Complete variable domain (other parts from reference TRBV5-8 and TRBJ2-7): EAGVTQSPTHLIKTRGQQATLRCSPISGHTSVYWYQQALGLGLQFLLWYDEGEERNRGNFPPRFSGRQFPNYSSELNVNALELEDSALYLCASSFPWTGYEQYFGPGTRLTVT.

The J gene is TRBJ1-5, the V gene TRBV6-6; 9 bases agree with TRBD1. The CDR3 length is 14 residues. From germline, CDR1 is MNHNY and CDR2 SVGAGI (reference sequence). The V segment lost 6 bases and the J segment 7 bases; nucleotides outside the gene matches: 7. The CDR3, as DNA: TGTGCCAGCAGCACGGACAGGGGAGAGCAGCCCCAGCATTTT. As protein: CASSTDRGEQPQHF.

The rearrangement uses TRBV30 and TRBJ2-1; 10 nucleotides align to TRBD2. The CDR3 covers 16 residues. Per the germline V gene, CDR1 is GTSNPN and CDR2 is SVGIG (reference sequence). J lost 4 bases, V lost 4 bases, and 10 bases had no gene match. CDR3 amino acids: CAWTPETSGHYNEQFF. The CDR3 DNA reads TGTGCCTGGACTCCTGAGACTAGCGGGCATTACAATGAGCAGTTCTTC.

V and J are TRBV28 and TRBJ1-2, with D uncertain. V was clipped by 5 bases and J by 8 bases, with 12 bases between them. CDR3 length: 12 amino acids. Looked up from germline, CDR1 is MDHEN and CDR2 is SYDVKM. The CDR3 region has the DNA TGTGCCAGCAGTACCCCTGGGAGGGGCTACACCTTC. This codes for CASSTPGRGYTF.

The CDR3 reads CATGSFYEQYF. For the CDR3, the DNA is TGTGCCACCGGGAGCTTCTACGAGCAGTACTTC. The J gene is TRBJ2-7, the V gene TRBV28, with D possibly being TRBD2 (6 bases). The V gene's germline CDR1 is MDHEN and CDR2 SYDVKM. V was pared by 10 bases and J by 3 bases, with 10 bases between. This CDR3 has 11 amino acids.

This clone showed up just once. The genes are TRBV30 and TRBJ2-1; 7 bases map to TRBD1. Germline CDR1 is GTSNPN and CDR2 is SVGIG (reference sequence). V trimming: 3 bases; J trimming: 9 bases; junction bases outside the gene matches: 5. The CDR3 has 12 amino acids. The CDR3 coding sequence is TGTGCCTGGAGGACAGGGCCCACTGAGCAGTTCTTC. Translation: CAWRTGPTEQFF. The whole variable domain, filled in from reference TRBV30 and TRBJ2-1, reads SQTIHQWPATLVQPVGSPLSLECTVEGTSNPNLYWYRQAAGRGLQLLFYSVGIGQISSEVPQNLSASRPQDRQFILSSKKLLLSDSGFYLCAWRTGPTEQFFGPGTRLTVL.

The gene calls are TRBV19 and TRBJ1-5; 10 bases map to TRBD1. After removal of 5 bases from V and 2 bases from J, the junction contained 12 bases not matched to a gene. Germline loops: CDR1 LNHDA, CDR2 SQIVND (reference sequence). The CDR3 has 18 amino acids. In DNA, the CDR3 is TGTGCCAGTAGTGCCGGGACAGGGGTATCTTTGGGCAATCAGCCCCAGCATTTT. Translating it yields CASSAGTGVSLGNQPQHF.

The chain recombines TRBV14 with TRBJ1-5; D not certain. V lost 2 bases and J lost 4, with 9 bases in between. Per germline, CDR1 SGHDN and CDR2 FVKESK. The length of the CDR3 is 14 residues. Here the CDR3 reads CASSQLARNQPQHF. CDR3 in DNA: TGTGCCAGCAGCCAACTGGCCCGTAATCAGCCCCAGCATTTT.

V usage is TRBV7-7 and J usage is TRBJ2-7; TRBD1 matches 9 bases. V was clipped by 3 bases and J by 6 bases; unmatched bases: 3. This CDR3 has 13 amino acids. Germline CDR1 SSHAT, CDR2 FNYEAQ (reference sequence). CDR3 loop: CASSLGQGGEQYF. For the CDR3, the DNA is TGTGCCAGCAGCTTGGGACAGGGTGGCGAGCAGTACTTC.